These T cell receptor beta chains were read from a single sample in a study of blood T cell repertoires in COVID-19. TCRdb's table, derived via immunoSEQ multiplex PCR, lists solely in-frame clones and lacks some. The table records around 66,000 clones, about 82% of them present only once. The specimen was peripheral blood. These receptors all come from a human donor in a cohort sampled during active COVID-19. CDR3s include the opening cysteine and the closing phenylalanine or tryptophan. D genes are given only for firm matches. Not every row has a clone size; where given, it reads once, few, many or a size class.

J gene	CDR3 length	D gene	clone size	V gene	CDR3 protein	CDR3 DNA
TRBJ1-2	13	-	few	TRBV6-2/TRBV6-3	CASSSDSTDGYTF	TGTGCCAGCAGCTCCGACAGTACCGATGGCTACACCTTC
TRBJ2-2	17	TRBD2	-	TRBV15	CATSRVAGNLDTGELFF	TGTGCCACCAGCAGAGTAGCGGGGAACCTCGACACCGGGGAGCTGTTTTTT
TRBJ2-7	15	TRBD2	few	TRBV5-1	CASSRTGGEAYEQYF	TGCGCCAGCAGCCGAACTGGGGGGGAAGCCTACGAGCAGTACTTC
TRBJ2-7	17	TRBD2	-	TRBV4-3	CASSQDRTSGTPYEQYF	TGCGCCAGCAGCCAGGACCGGACTAGCGGGACTCCCTACGAGCAGTACTTC
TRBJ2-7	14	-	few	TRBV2	CASSEGLRGYEQYF	TGTGCCAGCAGTGAAGGACTAAGGGGGTACGAGCAGTACTTC
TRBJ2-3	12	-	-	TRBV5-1	CASRAFENTQYF	TGCGCCAGCAGGGCTTTTGAAAATACGCAGTATTTT
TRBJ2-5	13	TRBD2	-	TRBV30	CAWSLSGIGTQYF	TGTGCCTGGAGTTTAAGCGGGATCGGGACCCAGTACTTC
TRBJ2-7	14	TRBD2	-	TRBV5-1	CASSLEGTSYEQYF	TGCGCCAGCAGCTTGGAGGGGACTAGCTACGAGCAGTACTTC
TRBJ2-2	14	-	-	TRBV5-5	CASSPPRDTGELFF	TGTGCCAGCAGCCCGCCCCGGGACACCGGGGAGCTGTTTTTT
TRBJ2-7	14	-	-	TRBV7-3	CASSLGPGEYEQYF	TGTGCCAGCAGCTTAGGGCCGGGGGAGTACGAGCAGTACTTC
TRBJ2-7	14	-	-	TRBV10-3	CAIIPGQLTYEQYF	TGTGCCATCATCCCAGGACAGTTAACCTACGAGCAGTACTTC
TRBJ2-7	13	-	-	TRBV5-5	CASSLREGNEQYF	TGTGCCAGCAGCCTGAGAGAGGGCAACGAGCAGTACTTC
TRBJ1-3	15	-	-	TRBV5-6	CASSLTLRSGNTIYF	TGTGCCAGCAGCTTGACATTACGCTCTGGAAACACCATATATTTT
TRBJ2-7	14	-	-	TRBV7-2	CASSLGGLAYEQYF	TGTGCCAGCAGCTTAGGTGGACTCGCCTACGAGCAGTACTTC
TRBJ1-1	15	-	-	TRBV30	CAWSEPRQLNTEAFF	TGTGCCTGGAGTGAACCAAGACAGTTGAACACTGAAGCTTTCTTT
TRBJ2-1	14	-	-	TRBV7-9	CASSLDRNIGEQFF	TGTGCCAGCAGCTTAGACAGGAATATCGGTGAGCAGTTCTTC
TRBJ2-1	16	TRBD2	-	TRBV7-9	CASRRTGTSLSNEQFF	TGTGCCAGCAGGAGGACCGGGACTAGCCTGTCAAATGAGCAGTTCTTC
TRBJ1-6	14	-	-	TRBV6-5	CASTSRQNNSPLHF	TGTGCCAGCACTTCGAGACAAAATAATTCACCCCTCCACTTT
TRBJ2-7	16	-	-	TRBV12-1	CASSEHRGKRSYEQYF	TGTGCCAGCAGCGAACACAGGGGCAAACGCTCCTACGAGCAGTACTTC
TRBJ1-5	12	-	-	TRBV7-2	CASSFRNQPQHF	TGTGCCAGCAGCTTCAGGAATCAGCCCCAGCATTTT
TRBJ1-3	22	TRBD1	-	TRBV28	CASSPDKAVTLWGQGSGNTIYF	TGTGCCAGCTCACCGGACAAAGCTGTAACATTGTGGGGACAGGGGTCTGGAAACACCATATATTTT
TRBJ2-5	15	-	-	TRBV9	CASSPGGKKGETQYF	TGTGCCAGCAGCCCTGGGGGGAAGAAGGGAGAGACCCAGTACTTC
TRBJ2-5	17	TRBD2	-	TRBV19	CASMPTIAGGRRETQYF	TGTGCCAGTATGCCCACCATAGCGGGAGGCAGAAGAGAGACCCAGTACTTC
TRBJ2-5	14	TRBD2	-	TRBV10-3	CAISPSGSKETQYF	TGTGCCATCAGTCCTAGCGGGAGTAAAGAGACCCAGTACTTC
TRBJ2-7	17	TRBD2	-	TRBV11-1	CASSLALVSGRAAEQYF	TGTGCCAGCAGCTTAGCGCTCGTGAGCGGGAGGGCCGCCGAGCAGTACTTC
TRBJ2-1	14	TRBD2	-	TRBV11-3	CASSLDQGTSDVFF	TGTGCCAGCAGCTTAGATCAGGGGACTAGCGATGTATTCTTC
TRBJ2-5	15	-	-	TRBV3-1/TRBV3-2	CASSLAGGTAKTQYF	TGTGCCAGCAGCCTCGCAGGGGGGACGGCGAAGACCCAGTACTTC
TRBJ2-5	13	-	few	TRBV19	CATGGTVQETQYF	TGTGCCACTGGGGGGACAGTCCAAGAGACCCAGTACTTC
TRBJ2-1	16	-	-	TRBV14	CASSQPTSSAYNEQFF	TGTGCCAGCAGCCAACCCACTAGCTCGGCTTACAATGAGCAGTTCTTC
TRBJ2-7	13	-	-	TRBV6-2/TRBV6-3	CASSYNRDYEQYF	TGTGCCAGCAGTTACAACAGGGACTACGAGCAGTACTTC
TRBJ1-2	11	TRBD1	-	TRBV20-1	CSASDRAGYTF	TGCAGTGCCTCAGACAGGGCAGGCTACACCTTC
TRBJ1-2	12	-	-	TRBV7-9	CASSPTDYGYTF	TGTGCCAGCAGCCCAACGGACTATGGCTACACCTTC
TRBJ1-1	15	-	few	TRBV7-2	CASSLVGDMNTEAFF	TGTGCCAGCAGCTTAGTCGGGGATATGAACACTGAAGCTTTCTTT
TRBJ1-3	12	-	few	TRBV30	CAWTAGGNTIYF	TGTGCCTGGACCGCAGGTGGAAACACCATATATTTT
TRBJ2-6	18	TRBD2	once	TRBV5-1	CASSLWLAGEVGANVLTF	TGCGCCAGCAGCTTGTGGCTAGCGGGAGAGGTTGGGGCCAACGTCCTGACTTTC
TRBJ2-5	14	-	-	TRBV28	CASRVSGQWETQYF	TGTGCCAGCAGAGTATCGGGACAATGGGAGACCCAGTACTTC
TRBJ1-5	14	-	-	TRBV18	CASSLQKGNQPQHF	TGTGCCAGCTCATTACAGAAGGGCAATCAGCCCCAGCATTTT
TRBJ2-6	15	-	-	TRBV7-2	CASSPGGSVANVLTF	TGTGCCAGCAGCCCGGGCGGGTCCGTGGCCAACGTCCTGACTTTC
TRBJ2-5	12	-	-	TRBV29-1	CSVAKGRETQYF	TGCAGCGTTGCTAAGGGGCGGGAGACCCAGTACTTC
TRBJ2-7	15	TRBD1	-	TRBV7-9	CASSPGTGGIYEQYF	TGTGCCAGCAGCCCAGGGACAGGGGGAATCTACGAGCAGTACTTC